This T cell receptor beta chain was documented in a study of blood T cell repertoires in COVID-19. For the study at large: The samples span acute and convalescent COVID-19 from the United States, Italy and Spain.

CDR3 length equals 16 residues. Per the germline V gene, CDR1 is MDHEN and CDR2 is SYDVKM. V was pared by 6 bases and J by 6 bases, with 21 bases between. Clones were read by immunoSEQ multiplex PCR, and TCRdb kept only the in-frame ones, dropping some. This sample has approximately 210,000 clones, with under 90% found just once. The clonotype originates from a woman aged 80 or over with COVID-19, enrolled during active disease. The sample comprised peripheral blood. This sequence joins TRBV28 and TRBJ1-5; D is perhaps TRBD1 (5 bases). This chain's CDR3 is CASRGGTGPSPQPQHF. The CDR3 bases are TGTGCCAGCAGGGGGGGTACAGGACCGTCCCCTCAGCCCCAGCATTTT. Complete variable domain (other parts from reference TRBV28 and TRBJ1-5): DVKVTQSSRYLVKRTGEKVFLECVQDMDHENMFWYRQDPGLGLRLIYFSYDVKMKEKGDIPEGYSVSREKKERFSLILESASTNQTSMYLCASRGGTGPSPQPQHFGDGTRLSIL.